The TCR beta chain under discussion was sequenced for a study of blood T cell repertoires in COVID-19. Study-wide context: Acute and convalescent COVID-19 samples came from the United States, Italy and Spain. The cDNA or gDNA used as material had been derived from T cells, B-cell-depleted T cells, or PBMCs.

Germline V gene data show CDR1 as SQVTM and CDR2 as ANQGSEA. Between the trimmed V and J ends, which lost 3 bases and 0 bases, there was a span of 10 bases. The CDR3 is 14 amino acids. Cohorts were determined from participant-reported clinical history. What the recovered Cohort 3 donors had was two negative PCRs, clearance, or symptom resolution. This table comes from immunoSEQ multiplex PCR, and its TCRdb copy is limited to in-frame clones, with some not included. This table has a few hundred thousand clones, approximately 85% appearing once. The rearrangement joins TRBV29-1 to TRBJ2-3; TRBD2 might be the D (5 bases). The clonotype originates from a woman aged 30 to 39 who had recovered from COVID-19. The material sequenced was PBMCs or T cells enriched from blood (not recorded which). CDR3 coding DNA: TGCAGCGTTGATCGAGCGGCTAGCACAGATACGCAGTATTTT. Translation: CSVDRAASTDTQYF.